This note documents a single T cell receptor beta chain sequence. Its matching antigen is unknown. This sample is part of a study of shared clonotypes between healthy human individuals. Study-level findings and limits: The sole specimen, blood, was sampled, and tissue repertoires likely differ.

When replicate PCRs were run on sorted subsets, they used roughly 0.2 ug DNA, tens of thousands of T cell genomes. Clones were read by immunoSEQ multiplex PCR, and TCRdb kept only the in-frame ones, dropping some. The sample comprises 2 million to 2.5 million clones, approximately 94% of which are singletons, and 0.1% to 0.15% rests with the top ten. V lost 7 bases, J lost 7 bases, and 7 bases lay in between. The CDR3 runs 11 residues. Germline-derived CDR1 and CDR2 are SNHLY and FYNNEI. Input material: naive CD4+ T cells sorted from blood. Indicated subset: CD45RA+ positively selected. This TCR came from a man younger than 35 in good health. The chain has TRBV2 and TRBJ2-2; a possible D gene is TRBD1 (5 bases). The CDR3, as DNA: TGTGCCAGCAAGGGGTACGGGGAGCTGTTTTTT. It is translated as CASKGYGELFF.